Each of the 10 T cell receptor beta chains below was sequenced from the same sample in a study of vaccination and CD4 T cells after COVID-19. Treatment defined: approximately 11-day PBMC culture with coronavirus spike peptide pools or control peptides (ViraFEST assay). Their antigens are not known. Sequenced with the Oncomine TCR Beta short-read assay was DNA taken from cultured CD4+ T cells. Each CDR3 protein gets one entry after TCRdb re-called the PCR reads with MiXCR. The table shows 16,000 or so distinct CDR3 sequences, with 75% occurring only once. This sample comprised CD4+ T cells from blood, cultured in vitro, obtained after SARS-CoV-2 vaccination. These TCRs come from a human donor who received a COVID-19 vaccine.

There are a few counts of this clonotype. J is TRBJ2-5 and V is TRBV20-1; 12 bases agree with TRBD1. Germline values: CDR1 DFQATT, CDR2 SNEGSKA (reference sequence). With V trimmed by 3 bases and J by 5 bases, 4 bases remained unmatched. This CDR3 is built from 14 residues. Here the CDR3 DNA reads TGCAGTGCTAGGGGGACAGGGGGCGTTGAGACCCAGTACTTC. Translation gives CSARGTGGVETQYF.

The DNA for the CDR3 is TGTGCCATCTGGGCAGGGCCGTCTTTGAGGGGCTACACCTTC. It encodes CAIWAGPSLRGYTF. This chain connects TRBV10-3 to TRBJ1-2; tentative D call: TRBD1 (5 bases). This CDR3 is 14 amino acids long. Germline V gene data show CDR1 as ENHRY and CDR2 as SYGVKD. V was clipped by 8 bases and J by 8 bases, with 21 bases between them.

The rearrangement uses TRBV7-8 and TRBJ2-1; D perhaps matches TRBD2 (7 bases). With the DNA end fitting TRBJ2-7 better, the J assignment may be wrong. In germline, CDR1 is SGHVS, CDR2 FQNEAQ. This CDR3 contains 14 residues. The CDR3 protein is CASTFYVGGHEQYF. CDR3 bases: TGTGCCAGCACCTTTTATGTGGGGGGGCACGAGCAGTACTTC.

The chain uses TRBV30 and TRBJ2-4, with 9 bases fitting TRBD2. This CDR3 region has 15 residues. CDR1 and CDR2 from the germline V gene are GTSNPN and SVGIG (reference sequence). With V trimmed by 2 bases and J by 7 bases, 9 bases remained unmatched. DNA of the CDR3: TGTGCCTGGAGTTTCGGCGGGGGGGCTCCGAACATTCAGTACTTC. It translates to CAWSFGGGAPNIQYF.

The gene calls are TRBV7-8 and TRBJ1-3, with D possibly being TRBD1 (5 bases). V gave up 0 bases and J gave up 2 bases, with 11 bases separating them. The CDR3 has 16 amino acids. CDR1 and CDR2 (germline): SGHVS, FQNEAQ. The CDR3 nucleotides read TGTGCCAGCAGCTTAGCGGGGTCAGGGCCTGGAAACACCATATATTTT. It translates to CASSLAGSGPGNTIYF.

The CDR3 DNA reads TGTGCCAGCAGTTTAAGGGGACAGGGTCGGAACACTGAAGCTTTCTTT. It specifies CASSLRGQGRNTEAFF. This rearrangement joins TRBV12-3 or TRBV12-4 to TRBJ1-1; the match to TRBD1 covers 9 bases. J gave up 1 base and V 2 bases, and 5 bases lay outside the gene matches. CDR3 length equals 16 residues.

The chain's CDR3 is CASSPGTSRTDTQYF. Here the CDR3 DNA reads TGTGCCAGCAGCCCTGGGACTTCACGCACAGATACGCAGTATTTT. J is TRBJ2-3 and V is TRBV7-9; D possibly corresponds to TRBD2 (6 bases). The germline V gene has CDR1 SEHNR and CDR2 FQNEAQ (reference sequence). The CDR3 consists of 15 residues. Trimming left V 5 bases short and J 1 base short, with 13 bases between.

The chain couples TRBV12-5 to TRBJ2-3; D is possibly TRBD2 (5 bases). Germline-derived CDR1 and CDR2 are LGHNT and FRNRAP. The V end was cut by 0 bases, the J end by 8 bases, with 18 bases between. The CDR3 runs to 16 residues. CDR3 in amino acids: CASGLVFSESGGTQYF. In nucleotides, the CDR3 is TGTGCTAGTGGTTTGGTATTTAGCGAGTCTGGAGGTACGCAGTATTTT.

The gene calls are TRBV19 and TRBJ1-4; maybe TRBD1 (5 bases). The CDR3 runs 14 residues. Germline lookup yields CDR1 LNHDA and CDR2 SQIVND (reference sequence). V was trimmed by 4 bases and J by 8 bases, leaving 14 bases between them. The CDR3: CASSKTREGEKLFF. CDR3 coding DNA: TGTGCCAGTAGTAAGACCAGGGAAGGGGAAAAACTGTTTTTT.

This clonotype was found once. This sequence joins TRBV7-6 and TRBJ1-2; D uncertain. CDR1 and CDR2 from the germline V gene are SGHVS and FNYEAQ. Trimming pared 4 bases from V and 0 bases from J, leaving 12 bases between. This CDR3 comprises 15 residues. CDR3 region: CASSSPVRANYGYTF. DNA of the CDR3: TGTGCCAGCAGCTCCCCTGTAAGGGCTAACTATGGCTACACCTTC. The variable domain in full, with the rest retrieved from reference TRBV7-6 and TRBJ1-2, is GAGVSQSPRYKVTKRGQDVALRCDPISGHVSLYWYRQALGQGPEFLTYFNYEAQQDKSGLPNDRFSAERPEGSISTLTIQRTEQRDSAMYRCASSSPVRANYGYTFGSGTRLTVV.